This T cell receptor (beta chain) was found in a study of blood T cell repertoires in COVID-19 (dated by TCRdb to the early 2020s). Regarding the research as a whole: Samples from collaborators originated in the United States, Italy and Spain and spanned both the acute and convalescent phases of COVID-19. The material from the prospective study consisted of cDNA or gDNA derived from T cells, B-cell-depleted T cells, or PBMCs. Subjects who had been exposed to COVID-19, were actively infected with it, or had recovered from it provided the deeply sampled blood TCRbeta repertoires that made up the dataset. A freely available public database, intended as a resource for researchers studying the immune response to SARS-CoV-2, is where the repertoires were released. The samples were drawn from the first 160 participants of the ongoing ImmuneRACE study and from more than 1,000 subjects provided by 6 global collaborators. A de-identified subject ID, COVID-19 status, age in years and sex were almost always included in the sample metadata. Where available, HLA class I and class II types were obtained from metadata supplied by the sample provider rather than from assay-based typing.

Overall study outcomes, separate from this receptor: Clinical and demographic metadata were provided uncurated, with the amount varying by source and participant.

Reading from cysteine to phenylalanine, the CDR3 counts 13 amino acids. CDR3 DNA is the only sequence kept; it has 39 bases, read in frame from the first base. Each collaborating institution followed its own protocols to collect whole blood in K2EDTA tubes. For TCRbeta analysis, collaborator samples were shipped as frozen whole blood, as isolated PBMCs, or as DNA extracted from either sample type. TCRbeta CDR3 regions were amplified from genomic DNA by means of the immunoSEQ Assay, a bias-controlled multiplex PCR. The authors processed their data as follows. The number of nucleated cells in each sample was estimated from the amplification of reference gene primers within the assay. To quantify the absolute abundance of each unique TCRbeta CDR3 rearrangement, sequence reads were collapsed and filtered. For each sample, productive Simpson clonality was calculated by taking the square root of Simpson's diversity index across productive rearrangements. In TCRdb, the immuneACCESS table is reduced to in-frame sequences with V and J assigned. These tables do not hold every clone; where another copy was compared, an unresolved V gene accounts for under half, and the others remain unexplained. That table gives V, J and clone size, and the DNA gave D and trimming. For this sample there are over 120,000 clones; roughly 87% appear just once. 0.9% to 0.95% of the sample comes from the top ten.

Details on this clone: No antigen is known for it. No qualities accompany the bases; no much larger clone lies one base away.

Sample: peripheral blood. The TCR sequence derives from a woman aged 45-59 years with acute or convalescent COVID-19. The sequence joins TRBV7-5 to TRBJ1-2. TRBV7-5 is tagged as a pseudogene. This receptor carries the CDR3 CARSLSKYYGYTF. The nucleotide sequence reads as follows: TGTGCCAGAAGCTTATCTAAGTACTATGGCTACACCTTC.